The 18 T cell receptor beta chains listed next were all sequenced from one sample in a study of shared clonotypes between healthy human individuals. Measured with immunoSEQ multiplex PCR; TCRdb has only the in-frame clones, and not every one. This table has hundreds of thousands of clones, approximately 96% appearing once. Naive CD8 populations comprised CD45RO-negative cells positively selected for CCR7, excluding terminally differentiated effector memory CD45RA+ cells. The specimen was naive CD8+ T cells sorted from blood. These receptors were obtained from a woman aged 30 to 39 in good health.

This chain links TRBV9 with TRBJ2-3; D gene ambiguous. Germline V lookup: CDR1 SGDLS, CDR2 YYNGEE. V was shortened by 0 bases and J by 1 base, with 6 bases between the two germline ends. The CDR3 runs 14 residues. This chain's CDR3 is CASSVGAGTDTQYF. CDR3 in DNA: TGTGCCAGCAGCGTAGGGGCTGGCACAGATACGCAGTATTTT.

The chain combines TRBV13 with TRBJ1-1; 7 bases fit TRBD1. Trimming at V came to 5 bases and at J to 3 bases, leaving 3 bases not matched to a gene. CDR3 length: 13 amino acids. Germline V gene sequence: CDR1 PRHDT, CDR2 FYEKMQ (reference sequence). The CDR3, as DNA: TGTGCCAGCAGCACGGGACAGTACACTGAAGCTTTCTTT. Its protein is CASSTGQYTEAFF.

CDR3 sequence (DNA): TGCAGCGTGGTACCAGGGACAGTCACTGAAGCTTTCTTT. The encoded protein is CSVVPGTVTEAFF. This chain uses TRBV29-1 with TRBJ1-1, with 7 positions matching TRBD1. Germline lookup yields CDR1 SQVTM and CDR2 ANQGSEA. Trimming took 6 bases from V and 4 from J; bases not matched to a gene: 8. The CDR3 has 13 residues. Complete variable domain (other parts from reference TRBV29-1 and TRBJ1-1): SAVISQKPSRDICQRGTSLTIQCQVDSQVTMMFWYRQQPGQSLTLIATANQGSEATYESGFVIDKFPISRPNLTFSTLTVSNMSPEDSSIYLCSVVPGTVTEAFFGQGTRLTVV.

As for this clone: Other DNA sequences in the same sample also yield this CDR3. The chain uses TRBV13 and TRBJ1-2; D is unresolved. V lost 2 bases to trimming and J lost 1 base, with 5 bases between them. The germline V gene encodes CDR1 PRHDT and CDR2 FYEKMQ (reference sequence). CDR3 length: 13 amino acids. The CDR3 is CASSLRGNYGYTF. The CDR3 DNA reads TGTGCCAGCAGCTTACGGGGTAACTATGGCTACACCTTC.

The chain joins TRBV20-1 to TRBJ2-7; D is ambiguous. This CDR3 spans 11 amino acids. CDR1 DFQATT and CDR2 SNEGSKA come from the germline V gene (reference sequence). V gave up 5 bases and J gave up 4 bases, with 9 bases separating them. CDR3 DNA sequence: TGCAGTGCTTTAGTAGAGTACGAGCAGTACTTC. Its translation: CSALVEYEQYF.

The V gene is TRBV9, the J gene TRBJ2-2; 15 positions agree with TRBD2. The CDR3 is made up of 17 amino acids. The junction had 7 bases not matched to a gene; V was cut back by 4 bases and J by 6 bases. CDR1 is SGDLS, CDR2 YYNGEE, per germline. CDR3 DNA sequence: TGTGCCAGCAGCTCTCGGACTAGCGGGAGGGTGGCCGGGGAGCTGTTTTTT. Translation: CASSSRTSGRVAGELFF.

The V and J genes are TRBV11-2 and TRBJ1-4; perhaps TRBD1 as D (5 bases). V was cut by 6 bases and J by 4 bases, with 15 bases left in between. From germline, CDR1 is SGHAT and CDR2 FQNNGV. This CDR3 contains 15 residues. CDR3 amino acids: CASRPSAGYNEKLFF. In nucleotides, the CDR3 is TGTGCCAGCAGACCTTCCGCAGGGTATAATGAAAAACTGTTTTTT.

CDR3 DNA: TGTGCCAGCAGCTTTGATTCGACTAGCGCCGAGCAGTACTTC. Its protein product is CASSFDSTSAEQYF. The V call is TRBV5-8, the J call TRBJ2-7, with 8 nucleotides matching TRBD2. The germline gives CDR1 SGHTS, CDR2 YDEGEE. CDR3 length: 14 amino acids. V was clipped by 2 bases and J by 6 bases; unmatched bases: 7.

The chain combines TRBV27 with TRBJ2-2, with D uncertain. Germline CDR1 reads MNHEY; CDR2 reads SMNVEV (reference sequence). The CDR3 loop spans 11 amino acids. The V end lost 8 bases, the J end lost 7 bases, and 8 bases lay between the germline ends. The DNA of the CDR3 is TGTGCCAGCCGATCGGGCGGGGAGCTGTTTTTT. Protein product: CASRSGGELFF.

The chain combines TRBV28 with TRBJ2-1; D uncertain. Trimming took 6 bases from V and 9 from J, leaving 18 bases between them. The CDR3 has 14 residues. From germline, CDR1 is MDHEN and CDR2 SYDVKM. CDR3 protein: CASSQVVTLVEQFF. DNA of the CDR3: TGTGCCAGCAGCCAGGTGGTTACTTTGGTTGAGCAGTTCTTC.

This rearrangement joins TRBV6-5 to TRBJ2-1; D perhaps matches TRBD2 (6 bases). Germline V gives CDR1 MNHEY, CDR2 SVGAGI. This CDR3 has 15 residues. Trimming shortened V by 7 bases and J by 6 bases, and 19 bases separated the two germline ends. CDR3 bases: TGTGCCAGCATCCTTCGGGGAGGCTCGAGCAATGAGCAGTTCTTC. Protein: CASILRGGSSNEQFF.

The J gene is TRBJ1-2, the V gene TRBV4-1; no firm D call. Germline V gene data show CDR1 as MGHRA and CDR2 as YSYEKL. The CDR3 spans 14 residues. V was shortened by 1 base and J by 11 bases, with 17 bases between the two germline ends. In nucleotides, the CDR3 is TGCGCCAGCAGCCAAGTGCGGGGTACTTGGGGTTACACCTTC. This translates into CASSQVRGTWGYTF.

Here the CDR3 DNA reads TGTGCCAGCAGTCCGGGGGACAGGGGGCTGGGCGAGCAGTACTTC. Translation: CASSPGDRGLGEQYF. The chain is built from TRBV27 and TRBJ2-7, with 12 positions matching TRBD1. The V segment lost 5 bases and the J segment 6 bases; nucleotides outside the gene matches: 8. Per germline, CDR1 MNHEY and CDR2 SMNVEV (reference sequence). The CDR3 is made up of 15 amino acids.

DNA of the CDR3: TGTGCCAGTAGTATACGGGAGACCTACAATGAGCAGTTCTTC. Residues: CASSIRETYNEQFF. The chain combines TRBV19 with TRBJ2-1; D may be TRBD2 (6 bases). Trimming took 2 bases from V and 2 from J, leaving 7 bases between them. Germline V gene lookup returns CDR1 LNHDA and CDR2 SQIVND (reference sequence). The CDR3 has 14 amino acids. The full variable domain, with the rest looked up from reference TRBV19 and TRBJ2-1, is DGGITQSPKYLFRKEGQNVTLSCEQNLNHDAMYWYRQDPGQGLRLIYYSQIVNDFQKGDIAEGYSVSREKKESFPLTVTSAQKNPTAFYLCASSIRETYNEQFFGPGTRLTVL.

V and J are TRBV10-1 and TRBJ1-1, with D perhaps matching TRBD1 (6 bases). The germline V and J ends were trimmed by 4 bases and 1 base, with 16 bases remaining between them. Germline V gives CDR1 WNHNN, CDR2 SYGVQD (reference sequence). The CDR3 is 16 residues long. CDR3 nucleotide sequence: TGCGCCAGCAGTGCCCAGGGGACTTACGAGAACACTGAAGCTTTCTTT. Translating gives CASSAQGTYENTEAFF.

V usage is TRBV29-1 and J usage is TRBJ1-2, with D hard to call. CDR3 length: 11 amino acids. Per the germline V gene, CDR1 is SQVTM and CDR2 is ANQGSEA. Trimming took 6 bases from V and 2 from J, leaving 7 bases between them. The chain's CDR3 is CSVRENYGYTF. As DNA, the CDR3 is TGCAGCGTACGGGAAAACTATGGCTACACCTTC.

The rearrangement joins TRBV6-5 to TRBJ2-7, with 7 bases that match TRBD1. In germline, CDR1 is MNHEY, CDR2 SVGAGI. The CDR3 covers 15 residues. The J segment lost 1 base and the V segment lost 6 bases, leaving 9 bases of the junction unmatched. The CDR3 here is CASSPAPGGSYEQYF. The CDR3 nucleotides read TGTGCCAGCAGCCCCGCCCCAGGGGGTTCCTACGAGCAGTACTTC.

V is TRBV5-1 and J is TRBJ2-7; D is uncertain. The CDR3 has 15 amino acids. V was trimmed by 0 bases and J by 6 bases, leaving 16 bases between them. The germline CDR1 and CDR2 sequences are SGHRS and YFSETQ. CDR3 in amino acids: CASSLAVGKSLEQYF. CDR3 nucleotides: TGCGCCAGCAGCTTGGCGGTCGGCAAATCACTCGAGCAGTACTTC.